The clone carrying this TCR beta chain was observed a handful of times. Its matching antigen is unknown. Measured with immunoSEQ multiplex PCR; TCRdb has only the in-frame clones, and not every one. The sample lists about 70,000 clones, 75% to 85% occurring once. These data come from a study of OX40 agonist ivuxolimab in advanced cancers. Study-level background: At 65% to 85% male, the cohort had a mean age of about 60 years, ranging from 23 to 79. Participants could have had prior anti-PD-1, anti-PD-L1 or anti-CTLA-4 therapy, and approximately 37% had some. General study findings and limits: Not determined was the antigen specificity of the expanded peripheral T cells.

The sequences come from CD4+ or CD8+ T cells sorted from blood, collected in a trial of the OX40 agonist ivuxolimab. This receptor was taken from an adult with an advanced solid tumor such as melanoma, head and neck, liver or kidney cancer.

The CDR3 reads CASSPRVGSGSPLHF. The DNA of the CDR3 is TGTGCCAGCAGCCCCCGGGTAGGCAGCGGTTCACCCCTCCACTTT. The chain is built from TRBV7-2 and TRBJ1-6; D is uncertain. Germline lookup yields CDR1 SGHTA and CDR2 FQGNSA. V was cut by 5 bases and J by 9 bases, with 17 bases left in between. The CDR3 covers 15 residues.